This passage covers 30 T cell receptor beta chains from one sample sequenced in a study of technical replicates of blood from several donors. Clones were sequenced by immunoSEQ multiplex PCR, and TCRdb holds only the in-frame ones, with some missing. Here the sample spans around 83,000 clones, about 91% being singletons. The sequenced sample was T cells isolated from PBMCs. The receptors stem from a human donor in good health. Some clones in this sample may be carry-over from other donors' samples.

The chain has TRBV30 and TRBJ1-1; tentatively, D is TRBD1 (5 bases). The CDR3 contains 15 residues. Trimming removed 1 base from V and 4 bases from J, with 16 bases in between. CDR1 is GTSNPN and CDR2 is SVGIG in the germline V gene (reference sequence). CDR3 in amino acids: CAWSGYGRVLTEAFF. The CDR3 DNA follows: TGTGCCTGGAGTGGTTACGGCAGGGTACTCACTGAAGCTTTCTTT.

This chain connects TRBV9 to TRBJ2-3; D might be TRBD2 (6 bases). V was shortened by 4 bases and J by 5 bases, with 11 bases between the two germline ends. The CDR3 runs to 13 residues. In germline, CDR1 is SGDLS, CDR2 YYNGEE. The CDR3 protein is CASSFDGGDTQYF. The CDR3 DNA reads as TGTGCCAGCAGCTTTGACGGGGGAGATACGCAGTATTTT.

The chain joins TRBV6-5 to TRBJ2-7; 8 nucleotides match TRBD2. The J segment lost 1 base and the V segment lost 6 bases, leaving 5 bases of the junction unmatched. The CDR3 loop spans 14 amino acids. CDR1 and CDR2 from the germline V gene are MNHEY and SVGAGI. Written as DNA, the CDR3 is TGTGCCAGCAGCCCGACTAGCGAGTCCTACGAGCAGTACTTC. It specifies CASSPTSESYEQYF.

J is TRBJ1-2 and V is TRBV2; 8 positions match TRBD1. There are 13 residues in the CDR3. V shed 6 bases and J 7 bases; nucleotides not matched to a gene: 7. Germline-derived CDR1 and CDR2 are SNHLY and FYNNEI. In nucleotides, the CDR3 is TGTGCCAGCAGAGATACCGGGACAGGTGGCTACACCTTC. Translated: CASRDTGTGGYTF.

This clone was detected once. The chain recombines TRBV5-1 with TRBJ1-2; TRBD1 aligns across 11 bases. The CDR3 has 14 amino acids. Germline CDR1 SGHRS, CDR2 YFSETQ. The V and J ends lost 4 bases and 5 bases, in that order; junction bases with no gene match: 4. The CDR3 nucleotides read TGCGCCAGCAGCCTGGACAGGGGGCATTATGGCTACACCTTC. It encodes CASSLDRGHYGYTF.

The chain employs TRBV18 and TRBJ2-7, with D possibly being TRBD2 (5 bases). V was trimmed by 3 bases and J by 7 bases, leaving 16 bases between them. The CDR3 has 14 residues. Germline V lookup: CDR1 KGHSH, CDR2 LQKENI. The CDR3 here is CASSPASPPGEQYF. The CDR3, as DNA: TGTGCCAGCTCACCCGCAAGTCCTCCGGGGGAGCAGTACTTC.

V is TRBV7-9 and J is TRBJ1-2, with a weak D call TRBD1 (6 bases). Trimming stripped 3 bases from V and 7 bases from J, with 9 bases between. The CDR3 contains 12 residues. Per the germline V gene, CDR1 is SEHNR and CDR2 is FQNEAQ (reference sequence). The DNA of the CDR3 is TGTGCCAGCAGCTTTGGGACAAGTGGCTACACCTTC. Its protein product is CASSFGTSGYTF.

The rearrangement links TRBV5-1 to TRBJ2-2, with a weak D call TRBD2 (6 bases). The V end lost 1 base, the J end lost 5 bases, and 15 bases lay between the germline ends. CDR3 length equals 16 residues. Looked up from germline, CDR1 is SGHRS and CDR2 is YFSETQ. This chain's CDR3 is CASSLNTGVKTGELFF. Here the CDR3 DNA reads TGCGCCAGCAGCTTGAATACGGGAGTAAAAACCGGGGAGCTGTTTTTT.

The chain links TRBV6-6 to TRBJ1-1, with 7 bases that match TRBD1. The V and J ends lost 2 bases and 11 bases, in that order; junction bases with no gene match: 8. Germline V CDR1 and CDR2: MNHNY, SVGAGI (reference sequence). This CDR3 spans 13 amino acids. The CDR3 DNA reads TGTGCCAGCAGTTACGGCTTCCAACAGGGGGCTTTCTTT. It yields the protein CASSYGFQQGAFF.

The genes are TRBV15 and TRBJ2-2; tentatively, D is TRBD2 (5 bases). CDR1 LNHNV and CDR2 YYDKDF come from the germline V gene (reference sequence). The CDR3 is 16 residues long. V was clipped by 1 base and J by 6 bases, with 15 bases between them. DNA of the CDR3: TGTGCCACCAGCAGAGCCCGGATACTAGATTCCGGGGAGCTGTTTTTT. Its protein product is CATSRARILDSGELFF.

The chain is built from TRBV28 and TRBJ1-2; a weak D match, TRBD1 (6 bases). With 3 bases removed from V and 4 bases from J, the gap between germline ends came to 15 bases. There are 15 residues in the CDR3. CDR1 is MDHEN, CDR2 SYDVKM, per germline. For the CDR3, the DNA is TGTGCCAGCAGTTTCCGGGACACTATTATCTATGGCTACACCTTC. Amino acids: CASSFRDTIIYGYTF.

The chain carries TRBV19 and TRBJ2-2; TRBD2 matches 13 bases. V gave up 4 bases and J gave up 0 bases; unmatched junction bases: 2. In germline, CDR1 is LNHDA, CDR2 SQIVND (reference sequence). The CDR3 extends over 17 amino acids. The CDR3 DNA sequence: TGTGCCAGTAGTAAGGGACTAGCGGGGACGAACACCGGGGAGCTGTTTTTT. It translates to CASSKGLAGTNTGELFF.

This clone was seen only once. V is TRBV5-1 and J is TRBJ2-2, with a weak D call TRBD2 (6 bases). Germline V gives CDR1 SGHRS, CDR2 YFSETQ. There are 16 residues in the CDR3. Trimming left V 2 bases short and J 4 bases short, with 15 bases between. This CDR3 reads CASSFLSGGSTGELFF. The CDR3 DNA follows: TGCGCCAGCAGCTTCTTGTCTGGGGGGAGCACCGGGGAGCTGTTTTTT.

The rearrangement uses TRBV5-3 and TRBJ1-5; D gene uncertain. TRBV5-3 is known as an ORF, though its function is uncertain. V was cut by 8 bases and J by 6 bases, with 15 bases left in between. The CDR3 covers 13 residues. In nucleotides, the CDR3 is TGTGCCAGCCTGTCCCTGCGAAGTCAGCCCCAGCATTTT. Protein sequence: CASLSLRSQPQHF.

A note on this clone: One end of the junction fails to match germline, which may point to a read error. The sample carries other DNA sequences with the same CDR3. The chain combines TRBV6-4 with TRBJ2-2, with a weak D call TRBD2 (7 bases). The germline V gene encodes CDR1 MRHNA and CDR2 SNTAGT. The CDR3 consists of 13 residues. DNA of the CDR3: TGTGCCAGCAGTGACGGGGGGGCCGGAGAGCTGTTTTTT. The encoded protein is CASSDGGAGELFF.

The chain employs TRBV28 and TRBJ1-5, with D tentatively TRBD1 (6 bases). Germline V gene data show CDR1 as MDHEN and CDR2 as SYDVKM. The V and J ends lost 5 bases and 4 bases respectively, with 9 bases between them. This CDR3 is built from 13 residues. CDR3 protein: CASSPQGNQPQHF. The CDR3 nucleotides are TGTGCCAGCAGTCCCCAGGGGAATCAGCCCCAGCATTTT.

This chain links TRBV9 with TRBJ1-1, with 8 bases lining up with TRBD1. After removal of 1 base from V and 5 bases from J, the junction contained 1 base not matched to a gene. The germline CDR1 and CDR2 sequences are SGDLS and YYNGEE. The CDR3 spans 13 residues. The CDR3 DNA is TGTGCCAGCAGCGTACAGGGGGCTACTGAAGCTTTCTTT. This gives the protein CASSVQGATEAFF.

This clone was detected only once. V usage is TRBV5-1 and J usage is TRBJ2-1, with 10 bases that match TRBD1. Per the germline V gene, CDR1 is SGHRS and CDR2 is YFSETQ. CDR3 size: 14 residues. Unmatched junction bases numbered 6, after V lost 4 bases and J lost 8 bases. The CDR3 loop reads CASSATGGAYEQFF. The CDR3 DNA follows: TGCGCCAGCAGCGCGACAGGGGGCGCGTATGAGCAGTTCTTC.

J is TRBJ1-1 and V is TRBV11-3; D not certain. V was shortened by 2 bases and J by 5 bases, with 12 bases between the two germline ends. The germline V gene encodes CDR1 SGHNT and CDR2 YENEEA. There are 14 residues in the CDR3. CDR3 protein: CASSLNHAGTEAFF. The CDR3 DNA reads TGTGCCAGCAGCTTAAATCATGCGGGGACTGAAGCTTTCTTT.

This clone was counted once. The chain's CDR3 is CASSLGGDQPQHF. The CDR3 DNA reads as TGTGCCAGCAGCTTAGGGGGAGACCAGCCCCAGCATTTT. The chain employs TRBV7-9 and TRBJ1-5; D ambiguous. Germline CDR1 reads SEHNR; CDR2 reads FQNEAQ (reference sequence). V was shortened by 1 base and J by 7 bases, with 8 bases between the two germline ends. The CDR3 loop spans 13 amino acids.

The chain has TRBV28 and TRBJ1-3; a weak D match, TRBD1 (5 bases). The CDR3 consists of 14 residues. CDR1 and CDR2 (germline): MDHEN, SYDVKM. V gave up 7 bases and J gave up 3 bases, with 13 bases separating them. CDR3 loop: CASTLGVIGNTIYF. The CDR3 DNA reads TGTGCCAGCACTCTAGGGGTAATTGGAAACACCATATATTTT. The full variable domain, its missing parts supplied by reference TRBV28 and TRBJ1-3, is DVKVTQSSRYLVKRTGEKVFLECVQDMDHENMFWYRQDPGLGLRLIYFSYDVKMKEKGDIPEGYSVSREKKERFSLILESASTNQTSMYLCASTLGVIGNTIYFGEGSWLTVV.

This chain joins TRBV6-6 and TRBJ2-7, with 7 bases matching TRBD2. The CDR3 sequence is 15 residues long. V was pared by 2 bases and J by 0 bases, with 4 bases of the junction left unmatched. Germline V lookup: CDR1 MNHNY, CDR2 SVGAGI (reference sequence). The CDR3 spells CASSYAGGSSYEQYF. Here the CDR3 DNA reads TGTGCCAGCAGTTACGCCGGCGGGAGCTCCTACGAGCAGTACTTC.

CDR3 sequence (DNA): TGCGCCAGCAGCCCTTACGGAGGTAACTACAATGAGCAGTTCTTC. This encodes CASSPYGGNYNEQFF. The V gene is TRBV4-3, the J gene TRBJ2-1, with D maybe TRBD2 (5 bases). The CDR3 contains 15 residues. The V gene lost 4 bases and the J gene lost 3 bases, with 13 bases spanning the gap. Germline CDR1 is LGHNA and CDR2 is YSLEER.

The chain has TRBV5-1 and TRBJ1-4; D may be TRBD1 (5 bases). CDR1 and CDR2 from the germline V gene are SGHRS and YFSETQ. CDR3 length: 15 amino acids. Trimming took 0 bases from V and 4 from J, leaving 10 bases between them. The chain's CDR3 is CASSLGQSLNEKLFF. Here the CDR3 DNA reads TGCGCCAGCAGCTTGGGACAGTCACTTAATGAAAAACTGTTTTTT.

The V call is TRBV5-5, the J call TRBJ2-7; 9 bases map to TRBD1. Germline CDR1 SGHKS, CDR2 YYEKEE (reference sequence). The ends lost 1 base at V and 2 bases at J; junction bases unmatched: 4. The CDR3 is made up of 15 amino acids. The CDR3 loop is CASSLNRDRAYEQYF. The CDR3 coding sequence is TGTGCCAGCAGCTTGAACCGGGACAGGGCCTACGAGCAGTACTTC.

The chain is built from TRBV4-1 and TRBJ1-1; 7 bases line up with TRBD1. CDR1 and CDR2 from the germline V gene are MGHRA and YSYEKL. With 5 bases clipped from V and 0 bases from J, the junction kept 3 bases outside the gene matches. The CDR3 length is 14 residues. The CDR3 loop is CASSWDSMNTEAFF. Here the CDR3 DNA reads TGCGCCAGCAGCTGGGACAGCATGAACACTGAAGCTTTCTTT.

The chain is built from TRBV19 and TRBJ1-4; no definite D call. V lost 6 bases to trimming and J lost 8 bases, with 10 bases between them. This CDR3 comprises 12 residues. Germline V lookup: CDR1 LNHDA, CDR2 SQIVND (reference sequence). This chain's CDR3 is CASRSGWEKLFF. CDR3 DNA: TGTGCCAGTAGATCAGGTTGGGAAAAACTGTTTTTT.

The chain combines TRBV27 with TRBJ2-7; 9 nucleotides agree with TRBD1. This CDR3 has 16 amino acids. The trim removed 6 bases at V and 5 bases at J, leaving 14 bases unmatched. Looked up from germline, CDR1 is MNHEY and CDR2 is SMNVEV (reference sequence). As DNA, the CDR3 is TGTGCCAGCAGACCGCCTATAGGACAGGGGTTTAACGAGCAGTACTTC. Its protein is CASRPPIGQGFNEQYF.

The J gene is TRBJ1-2, the V gene TRBV13, with D unclear. Trimming removed 5 bases at V and 2 bases at J, with 15 bases between. Germline lookup yields CDR1 PRHDT and CDR2 FYEKMQ (reference sequence). The CDR3 runs 15 residues. The CDR3 protein is CASSPGPFPNYGYTF. DNA of the CDR3: TGTGCCAGCAGCCCGGGTCCCTTCCCAAACTATGGCTACACCTTC.

This chain's CDR3 is CASSPVDDREETQYF. The CDR3 DNA reads TGCGCCAGCAGTCCTGTGGACGACAGGGAAGAGACCCAGTACTTC. The rearrangement uses TRBV23-1 and TRBJ2-5; TRBD1 matches 7 bases. TRBV23-1 carries the ORF label, with uncertain function. This CDR3 is built from 15 residues. J was trimmed by 3 bases and V by 4 bases; bases with no gene match: 8.